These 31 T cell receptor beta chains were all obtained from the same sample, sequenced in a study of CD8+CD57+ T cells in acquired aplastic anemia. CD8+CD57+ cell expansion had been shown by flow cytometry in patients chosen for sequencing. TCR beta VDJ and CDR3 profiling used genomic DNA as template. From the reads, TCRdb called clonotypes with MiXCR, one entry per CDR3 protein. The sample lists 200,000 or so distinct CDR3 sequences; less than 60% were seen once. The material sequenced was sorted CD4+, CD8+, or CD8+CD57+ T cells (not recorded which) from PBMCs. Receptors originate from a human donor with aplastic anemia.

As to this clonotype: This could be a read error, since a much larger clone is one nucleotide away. The CDR3 spells CASSYLKRETQYF. CDR3 sequence (DNA): TGTGCCAGCAGTTACTTAAAACGAGAGACCCAGTACTTC. The chain recombines TRBV2 with TRBJ2-5; no reliable D call. Germline values: CDR1 SNHLY, CDR2 FYNNEI. The CDR3 runs to 13 residues. V was shortened by 5 bases and J by 4 bases, with 11 bases between the two germline ends. The whole variable domain, remainder taken from reference TRBV2 and TRBJ2-5, is EPEVTQTPSHQVTQMGQEVILRCVPISNHLYFYWYRQILGQKVEFLVSFYNNEISEKSEIFDDQFSVERPDGSNFTLKIRSTKLEDSAMYFCASSYLKRETQYFGPGTRLLVL.

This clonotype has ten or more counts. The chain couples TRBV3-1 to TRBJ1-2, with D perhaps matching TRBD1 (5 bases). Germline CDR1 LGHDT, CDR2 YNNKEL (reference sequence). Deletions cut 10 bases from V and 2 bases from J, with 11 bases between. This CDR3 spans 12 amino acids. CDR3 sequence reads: CATQTANYGYTF. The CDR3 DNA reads TGTGCCACCCAGACAGCAAACTATGGCTACACCTTC. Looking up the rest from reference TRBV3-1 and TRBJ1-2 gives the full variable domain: DTAVSQTPKYLVTQMGNDKSIKCEQNLGHDTMYWYKQDSKKFLKIMFSYNNKELIINETVPNRFSPKSPDKAHLNLHINSLELGDSAVYFCATQTANYGYTFGSGTRLTVV.

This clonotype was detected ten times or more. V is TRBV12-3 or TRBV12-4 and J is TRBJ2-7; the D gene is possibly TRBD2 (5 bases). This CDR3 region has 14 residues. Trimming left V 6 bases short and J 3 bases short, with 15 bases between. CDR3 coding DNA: TGTGCCAGCAGCTCCTCTACCGAGGGCTACGAGCAGTACTTC. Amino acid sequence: CASSSSTEGYEQYF.

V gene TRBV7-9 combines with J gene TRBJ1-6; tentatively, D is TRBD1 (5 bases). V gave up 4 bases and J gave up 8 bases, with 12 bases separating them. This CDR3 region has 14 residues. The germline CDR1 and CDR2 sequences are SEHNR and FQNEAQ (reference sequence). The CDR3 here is CASSSTGTHSPLHF. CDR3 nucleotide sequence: TGTGCCAGCAGCTCAACCGGGACCCATTCACCCCTCCACTTT.

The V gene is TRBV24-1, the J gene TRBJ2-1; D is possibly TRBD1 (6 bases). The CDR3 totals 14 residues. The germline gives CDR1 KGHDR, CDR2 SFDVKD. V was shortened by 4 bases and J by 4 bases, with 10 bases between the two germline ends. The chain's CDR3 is CATSDITGYNEQFF. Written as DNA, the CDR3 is TGTGCCACCAGTGACATAACAGGGTACAATGAGCAGTTCTTC.

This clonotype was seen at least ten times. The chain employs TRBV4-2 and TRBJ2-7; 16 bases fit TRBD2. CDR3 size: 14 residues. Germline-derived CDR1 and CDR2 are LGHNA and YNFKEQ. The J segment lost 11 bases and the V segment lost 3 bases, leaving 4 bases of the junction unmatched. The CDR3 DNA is TGTGCCAGCAGCCAGGGACTAGCGGGAGGGATGAAGTACTTC. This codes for CASSQGLAGGMKYF.

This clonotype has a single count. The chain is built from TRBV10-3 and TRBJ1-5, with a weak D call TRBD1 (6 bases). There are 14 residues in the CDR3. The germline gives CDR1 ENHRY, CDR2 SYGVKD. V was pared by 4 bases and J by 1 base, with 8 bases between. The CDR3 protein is CAISVGASNQPQHF. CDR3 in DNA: TGTGCCATCAGTGTGGGGGCAAGCAATCAGCCCCAGCATTTT.

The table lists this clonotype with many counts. CDR3 amino acids: CASSDDRFLGAFF. CDR3 DNA: TGTGCCAGCAGTGACGACAGGTTCTTGGGGGCTTTCTTT. The chain uses TRBV2 and TRBJ1-1; perhaps TRBD1 as D (6 bases). Germline-derived CDR1 and CDR2 are SNHLY and FYNNEI. The CDR3 is 13 amino acids. V lost 3 bases to trimming and J lost 11 bases, with 16 bases between them.

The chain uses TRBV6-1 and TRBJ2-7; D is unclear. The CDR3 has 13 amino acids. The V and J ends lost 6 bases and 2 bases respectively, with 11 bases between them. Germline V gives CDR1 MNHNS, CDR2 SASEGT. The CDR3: CASRASRAYEQYF. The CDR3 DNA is TGTGCCAGCAGGGCGAGCAGAGCCTACGAGCAGTACTTC.

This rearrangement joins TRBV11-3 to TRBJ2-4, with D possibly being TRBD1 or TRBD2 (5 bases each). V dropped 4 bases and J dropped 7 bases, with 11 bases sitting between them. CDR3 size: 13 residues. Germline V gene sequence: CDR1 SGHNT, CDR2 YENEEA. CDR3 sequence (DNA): TGTGCCAGCAGCTCGGGACGGAAGAACATTCAGTACTTC. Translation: CASSSGRKNIQYF.

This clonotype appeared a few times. The CDR3 is CASSSWETGELFF. The CDR3 bases are TGTGCCAGCTCATCGTGGGAGACCGGGGAGCTGTTTTTT. V gene TRBV18 combines with J gene TRBJ2-2; TRBD2 might be the D (5 bases). Between the trimmed V and J ends, which lost 5 bases and 5 bases, there was a span of 9 bases. The CDR3 extends over 13 amino acids. CDR1 and CDR2 from the germline V gene are KGHSH and LQKENI.

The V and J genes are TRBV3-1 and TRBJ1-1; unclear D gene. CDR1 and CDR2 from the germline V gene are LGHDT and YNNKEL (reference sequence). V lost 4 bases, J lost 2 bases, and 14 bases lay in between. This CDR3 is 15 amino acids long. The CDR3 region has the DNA TGTGCCAGCAGCCCACAGATGGCCAGCAACACTGAAGCTTTCTTT. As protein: CASSPQMASNTEAFF.

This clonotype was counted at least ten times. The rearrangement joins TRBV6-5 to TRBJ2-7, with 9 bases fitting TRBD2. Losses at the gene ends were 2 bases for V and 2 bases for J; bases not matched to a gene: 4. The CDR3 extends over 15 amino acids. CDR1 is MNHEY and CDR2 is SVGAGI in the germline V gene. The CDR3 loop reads CASSYLPSGAYEQYF. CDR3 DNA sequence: TGTGCCAGCAGTTACCTGCCTAGCGGGGCCTACGAGCAGTACTTC.

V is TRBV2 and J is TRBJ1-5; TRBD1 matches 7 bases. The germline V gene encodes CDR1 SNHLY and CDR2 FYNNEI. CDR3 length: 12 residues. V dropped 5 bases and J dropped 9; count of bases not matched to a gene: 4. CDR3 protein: CASSKQGSPQHF. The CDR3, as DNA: TGTGCCAGCAGTAAACAGGGGTCGCCCCAGCATTTT.

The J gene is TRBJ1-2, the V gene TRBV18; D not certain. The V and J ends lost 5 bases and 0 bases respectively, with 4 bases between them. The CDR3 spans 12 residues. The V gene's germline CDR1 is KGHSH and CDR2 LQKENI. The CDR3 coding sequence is TGTGCCAGCTCAATGGCTAACTATGGCTACACCTTC. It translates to CASSMANYGYTF.

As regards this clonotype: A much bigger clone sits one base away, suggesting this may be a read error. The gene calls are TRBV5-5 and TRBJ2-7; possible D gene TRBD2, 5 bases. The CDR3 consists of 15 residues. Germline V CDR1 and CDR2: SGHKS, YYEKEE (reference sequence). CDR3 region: CASSLAGGGAYERYF. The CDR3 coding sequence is TGTGCCAGCAGCCTAGCTGGAGGTGGCGCCTACGAGCGGTACTTC.

The CDR3, as DNA: TGTGCCAGCAGTGAGCCCGGCAGGGTGGAAGGCTACACCTTC. Translation gives CASSEPGRVEGYTF. V usage is TRBV25-1 and J usage is TRBJ1-2; D perhaps matches TRBD1 (5 bases). The CDR3 covers 14 residues. V lost 3 bases to trimming and J lost 8 bases, with 16 bases between them. In germline, CDR1 is MGHDK, CDR2 SYGVNS.

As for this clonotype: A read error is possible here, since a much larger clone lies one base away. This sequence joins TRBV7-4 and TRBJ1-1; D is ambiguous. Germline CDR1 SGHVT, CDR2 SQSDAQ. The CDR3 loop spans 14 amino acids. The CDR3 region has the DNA TGTGCCAGCAGCTTAGCGGCATTAAGGCCTGAATCTTTCTTT. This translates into CASSLAALRPESFF.

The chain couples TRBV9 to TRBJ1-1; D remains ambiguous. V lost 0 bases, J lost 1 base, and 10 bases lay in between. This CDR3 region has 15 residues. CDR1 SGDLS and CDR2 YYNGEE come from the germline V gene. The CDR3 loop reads CASSVGSLGNTEAFF. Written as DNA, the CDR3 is TGTGCCAGCAGCGTAGGAAGTCTGGGGAACACTGAAGCTTTCTTT.

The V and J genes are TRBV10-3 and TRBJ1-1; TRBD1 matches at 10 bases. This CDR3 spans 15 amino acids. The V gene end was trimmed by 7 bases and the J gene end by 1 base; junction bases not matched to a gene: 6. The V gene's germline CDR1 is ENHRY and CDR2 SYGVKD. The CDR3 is CAIITGQGTNTEAFF. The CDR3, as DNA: TGTGCCATCATTACGGGACAGGGGACGAACACTGAAGCTTTCTTT.

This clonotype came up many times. The CDR3 reads CASSIPGQGAYEQYF. CDR3 nucleotides: TGTGCCAGTAGTATCCCGGGACAGGGGGCTTACGAGCAGTACTTC. The chain has TRBV19 and TRBJ2-7; 12 bases are shared with TRBD1. The CDR3 consists of 15 residues. Germline assignment: CDR1 LNHDA and CDR2 SQIVND (reference sequence). V lost 3 bases to trimming and J lost 4 bases; unmatched junction nucleotides: 4.

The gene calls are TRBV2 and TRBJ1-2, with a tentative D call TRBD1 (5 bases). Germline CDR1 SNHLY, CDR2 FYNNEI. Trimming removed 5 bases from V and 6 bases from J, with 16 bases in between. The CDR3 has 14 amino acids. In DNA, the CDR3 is TGTGCCAGCAGTCGCGGGACCCCAGGACATGGCTACACCTTC. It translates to CASSRGTPGHGYTF.

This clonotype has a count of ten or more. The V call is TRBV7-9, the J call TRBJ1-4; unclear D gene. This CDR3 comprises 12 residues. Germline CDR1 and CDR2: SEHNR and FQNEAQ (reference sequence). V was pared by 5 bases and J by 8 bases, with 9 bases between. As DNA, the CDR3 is TGTGCCAGCAGCCCTAGTAAGGAAAAACTGTTTTTT. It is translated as CASSPSKEKLFF.

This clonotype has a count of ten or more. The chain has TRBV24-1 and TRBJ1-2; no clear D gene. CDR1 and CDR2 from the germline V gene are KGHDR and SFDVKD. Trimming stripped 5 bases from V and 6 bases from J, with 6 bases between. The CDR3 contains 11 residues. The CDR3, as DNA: TGTGCCACCAGTGGAGGCCATGGCTACACCTTC. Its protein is CATSGGHGYTF.

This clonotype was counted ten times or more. The CDR3 region has the DNA TGTGCCAGCAGCTTGGGGACTAGCGCATATACGCAGTATTTT. It is translated as CASSLGTSAYTQYF. This chain joins TRBV5-8 and TRBJ2-3; 9 bases match TRBD2. CDR3 length: 14 amino acids. Per germline, CDR1 SGHTS and CDR2 YDEGEE. The trim removed 0 bases at V and 7 bases at J, leaving 3 bases unmatched.

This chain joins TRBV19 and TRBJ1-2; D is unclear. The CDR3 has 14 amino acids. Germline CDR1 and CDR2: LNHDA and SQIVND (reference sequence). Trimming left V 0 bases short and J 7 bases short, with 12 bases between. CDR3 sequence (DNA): TGTGCCAGTAGTATAGACCTGGAGGGCGGTGGCTACACCTTC. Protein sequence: CASSIDLEGGGYTF.

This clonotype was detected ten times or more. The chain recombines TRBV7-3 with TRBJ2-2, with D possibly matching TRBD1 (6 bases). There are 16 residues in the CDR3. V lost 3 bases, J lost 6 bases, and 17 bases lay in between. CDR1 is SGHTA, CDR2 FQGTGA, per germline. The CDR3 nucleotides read TGTGCCAGCAGCTTGACCCCGGGACAATCGGCCGGGGAGCTGTTTTTT. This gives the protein CASSLTPGQSAGELFF.

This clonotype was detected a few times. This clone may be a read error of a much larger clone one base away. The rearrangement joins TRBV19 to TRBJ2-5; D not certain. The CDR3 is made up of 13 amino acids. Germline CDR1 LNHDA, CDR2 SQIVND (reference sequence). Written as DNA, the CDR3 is TGTGTCAGTAGTAAGAACAGAAAAGAGACCCAGTACTTC. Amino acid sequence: CVSSKNRKETQYF.

In nucleotides, the CDR3 is TGTGCCACCAGCCAAAGGGACAGGAGGAGGTCACCCCTCCACTTT. It codes for CATSQRDRRRSPLHF. The chain is built from TRBV15 and TRBJ1-6, with 8 bases matching TRBD1. Germline trimming cut 5 bases from V and 10 bases from J; bases unmatched to any gene: 10. The V gene's germline CDR1 is LNHNV and CDR2 YYDKDF (reference sequence). CDR3 length: 15 amino acids.

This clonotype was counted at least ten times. The CDR3 DNA reads TGTGCCAGCAGTTCTGGCCGGAATACGCAGTATTTT. Protein sequence: CASSSGRNTQYF. The genes are TRBV5-6 and TRBJ2-3; no clear D gene. Trimming removed 5 bases at V and 7 bases at J, with 11 bases between. Germline CDR1 is SGHDT and CDR2 is YYEEEE. The CDR3 totals 12 residues.

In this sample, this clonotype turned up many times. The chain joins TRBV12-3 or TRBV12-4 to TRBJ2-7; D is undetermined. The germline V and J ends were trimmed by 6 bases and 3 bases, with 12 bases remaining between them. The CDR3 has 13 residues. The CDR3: CASRAKANYEQYF. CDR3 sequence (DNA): TGTGCCAGCAGAGCGAAGGCCAACTACGAGCAGTACTTC.